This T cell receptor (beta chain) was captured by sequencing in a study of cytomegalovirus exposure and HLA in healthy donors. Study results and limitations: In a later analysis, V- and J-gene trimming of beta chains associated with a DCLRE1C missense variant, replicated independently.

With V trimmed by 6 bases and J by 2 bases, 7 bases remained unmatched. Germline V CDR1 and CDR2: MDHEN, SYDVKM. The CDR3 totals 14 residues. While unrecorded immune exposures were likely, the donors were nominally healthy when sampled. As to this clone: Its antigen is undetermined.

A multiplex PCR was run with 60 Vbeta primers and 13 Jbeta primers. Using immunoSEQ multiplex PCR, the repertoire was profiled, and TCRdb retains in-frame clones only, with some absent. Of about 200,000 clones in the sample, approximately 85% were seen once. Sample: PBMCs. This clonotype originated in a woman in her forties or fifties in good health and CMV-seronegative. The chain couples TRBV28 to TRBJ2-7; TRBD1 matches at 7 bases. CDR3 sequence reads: CASSRPGQTYEQYF. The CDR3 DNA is TGTGCCAGCAGCCGCCCGGGACAGACCTACGAGCAGTACTTC.